The 16 T cell receptor beta chains below come from one sample, sequenced in a study of OX40 agonist ivuxolimab in advanced cancers. Repertoires were generated with immunoSEQ multiplex PCR, while TCRdb's copy carries only in-frame clones and drops some. The sample holds tens of thousands of clones, around 86% seen once. The sequenced sample was CD4+ or CD8+ T cells sorted from blood, obtained in a trial of the OX40 agonist ivuxolimab. Every receptor here comes from an adult with an advanced solid tumor such as melanoma, head and neck, liver or kidney cancer.

The J gene is TRBJ2-3, the V gene TRBV19; no reliable D call. Germline V gene lookup returns CDR1 LNHDA and CDR2 SQIVND (reference sequence). This CDR3 has 14 amino acids. V was cut by 2 bases and J by 0 bases, with 6 bases left in between. In DNA, the CDR3 is TGTGCCAGTAGTATACGAACAAGCACAGATACGCAGTATTTT. It translates to CASSIRTSTDTQYF.

J is TRBJ2-3 and V is TRBV6-6; 8 positions match TRBD1. This CDR3 region has 15 residues. Germline CDR1 and CDR2: MNHNY and SVGAGI (reference sequence). J was trimmed by 6 bases and V by 7 bases; bases with no gene match: 12. The CDR3 DNA reads as TGTGCCAGCACCCGCACAGGGGGGTTAGGGGATACGCAGTATTTT. It specifies CASTRTGGLGDTQYF.

This clone showed up just a few times. This chain connects TRBV18 to TRBJ2-1, with 7 bases fitting TRBD2. The V and J ends lost 3 bases and 6 bases, in that order; junction bases with no gene match: 8. The CDR3 has 15 amino acids. Germline CDR1 KGHSH, CDR2 LQKENI. The DNA of the CDR3 is TGTGCCAGCTCACCCCGACGGGAGGCACTCAATGAGCAGTTCTTC. It translates to CASSPRREALNEQFF. Combining the CDR3 with reference TRBV18 and TRBJ2-1 gives the whole variable domain NAGVMQNPRHLVRRRGQEARLRCSPMKGHSHVYWYRQLPEEGLKFMVYLQKENIIDESGMPKERFSAEFPKEGPSILRIQQVVRGDSAAYFCASSPRREALNEQFFGPGTRLTVL.

The rearrangement links TRBV5-1 to TRBJ2-1; TRBD2 agrees at 7 bases. Germline CDR1 SGHRS, CDR2 YFSETQ. The CDR3 covers 15 residues. The V and J ends lost 4 bases and 3 bases, in that order; junction bases with no gene match: 7. CDR3 protein: CASSLEASGYNEQFF. In nucleotides, the CDR3 is TGCGCCAGCAGCCTGGAGGCTAGCGGCTACAATGAGCAGTTCTTC.

This clone was observed a single time. CDR3 amino acids: CAWSLTVSKTQYF. The DNA of the CDR3 is TGTGCCTGGAGTTTAACAGTATCGAAGACCCAGTACTTC. The genes are TRBV30 and TRBJ2-5; D is undetermined. Germline V lookup: CDR1 GTSNPN, CDR2 SVGIG (reference sequence). V lost 2 bases and J 6 bases, leaving 13 bases between the germline ends. CDR3 length: 13 residues.

This clone was picked up a small number of times. This rearrangement joins TRBV5-1 to TRBJ1-4; no reliable D call. V was cut by 3 bases and J by 0 bases, with 9 bases left in between. The germline V gene has CDR1 SGHRS and CDR2 YFSETQ. There are 15 residues in the CDR3. CDR3 protein: CASSSGRTTNEKLFF. In DNA, the CDR3 is TGCGCCAGCAGCTCCGGACGGACAACTAATGAAAAACTGTTTTTT.

This clone was recorded only once. The rearrangement uses TRBV7-9 and TRBJ2-1, with 7 bases lining up with TRBD2. The CDR3 spans 17 residues. Germline-derived CDR1 and CDR2 are SEHNR and FQNEAQ (reference sequence). V dropped 1 base and J dropped 2; count of bases not matched to a gene: 8. The CDR3: CASSLVQAGSAYNEQFF. CDR3 bases: TGTGCCAGCAGCTTAGTTCAAGCGGGAAGCGCCTACAATGAGCAGTTCTTC.

V usage is TRBV10-2 and J usage is TRBJ2-7, with 9 bases lining up with TRBD2. The germline gives CDR1 WSHSY, CDR2 SAAADI. The J segment lost 2 bases and the V segment lost 4 bases, leaving 3 bases of the junction unmatched. The CDR3 loop spans 14 amino acids. CDR3 sequence (DNA): TGCGCCAGCAGTGTCCTAGCGGGGACCTACGAGCAGTACTTC. It codes for CASSVLAGTYEQYF.

The rearrangement uses TRBV7-9 and TRBJ2-1; 11 bases line up with TRBD2. The CDR3 is made up of 16 amino acids. Trimming took 8 bases from V and 3 from J; bases not matched to a gene: 9. In germline, CDR1 is SEHNR, CDR2 FQNEAQ (reference sequence). CDR3 protein: CASGGASGRSYNEQFF. CDR3 coding DNA: TGTGCCAGCGGGGGGGCTAGCGGGAGGAGCTACAATGAGCAGTTCTTC.

This clone showed up just a few times. The genes are TRBV18 and TRBJ2-3; 7 bases agree with TRBD2. Germline V CDR1 and CDR2: KGHSH, LQKENI. V lost 6 bases and J lost 0; bases outside the gene matches: 6. CDR3 length equals 15 residues. CDR3 DNA: TGTGCCAGCTCGCCTAGCGGAGAAAGCACAGATACGCAGTATTTT. Residues: CASSPSGESTDTQYF.

This clone has only one observation. The chain carries TRBV29-1 and TRBJ2-7; 7 nucleotides agree with TRBD2. The CDR3 runs 12 residues. CDR1 is SQVTM and CDR2 is ANQGSEA in the germline V gene. Losses at the gene ends were 7 bases for V and 6 bases for J; bases not matched to a gene: 9. CDR3 bases: TGCAGCGCCACAAAAGGCGGGGGCGAGCAGTACTTC. Translating it yields CSATKGGGEQYF.

The chain couples TRBV7-8 to TRBJ2-3; D remains ambiguous. The germline gives CDR1 SGHVS, CDR2 FQNEAQ. Trimming pared 1 base from V and 5 bases from J, leaving 4 bases between. This CDR3 spans 12 amino acids. The CDR3 DNA reads TGTGCCAGCAGCTTAGTTGGAGATACGCAGTATTTT. It encodes CASSLVGDTQYF.

The chain couples TRBV7-9 to TRBJ2-3, with D unresolved. The CDR3 totals 14 residues. V lost 3 bases and J lost 4, with 11 bases in between. Germline values: CDR1 SEHNR, CDR2 FQNEAQ (reference sequence). In DNA form, the CDR3 reads TGTGCCAGCAGCTTGTGGGATGAGCCAGATACGCAGTATTTT. Its protein is CASSLWDEPDTQYF.

V and J are TRBV19 and TRBJ2-5; 9 bases align to TRBD1. The CDR3 extends over 13 amino acids. The germline CDR1 and CDR2 sequences are LNHDA and SQIVND (reference sequence). V lost 5 bases to trimming and J lost 3 bases; unmatched junction nucleotides: 1. The CDR3 nucleotides read TGTGCCAGTAGTGGGACAGGGAAAGAGACCCAGTACTTC. This gives the protein CASSGTGKETQYF.

The V and J genes are TRBV5-4 and TRBJ1-1; the D is unclear. Germline CDR1 and CDR2: SGHNT and YYREEE (reference sequence). CDR3 length: 13 residues. V was clipped by 0 bases and J by 1 base, with 4 bases between them. CDR3 amino acids: CASSLDRNTEAFF. The CDR3 region has the DNA TGTGCCAGCAGCTTGGATCGGAACACTGAAGCTTTCTTT.

The chain carries TRBV27 and TRBJ1-1; the D gene is possibly TRBD1 (5 bases). CDR3 length equals 14 residues. The germline V gene encodes CDR1 MNHEY and CDR2 SMNVEV (reference sequence). V was shortened by 5 bases and J by 5 bases, with 15 bases between the two germline ends. The CDR3 bases are TGTGCCAGCAGTGTCATCGGGGGTTGGACTGAAGCTTTCTTT. This sequence encodes CASSVIGGWTEAFF.